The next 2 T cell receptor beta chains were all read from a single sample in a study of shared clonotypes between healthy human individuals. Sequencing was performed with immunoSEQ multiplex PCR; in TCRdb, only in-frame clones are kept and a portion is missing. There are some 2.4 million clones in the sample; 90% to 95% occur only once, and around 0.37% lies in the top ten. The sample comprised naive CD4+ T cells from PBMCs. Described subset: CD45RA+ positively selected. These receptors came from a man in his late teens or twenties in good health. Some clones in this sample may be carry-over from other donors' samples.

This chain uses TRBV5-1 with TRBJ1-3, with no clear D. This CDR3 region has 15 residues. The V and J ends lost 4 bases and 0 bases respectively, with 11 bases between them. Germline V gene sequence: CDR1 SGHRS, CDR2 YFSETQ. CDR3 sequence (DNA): TGCGCCAGCAGCCCTATGGGGAGCTCTGGAAACACCATATATTTT. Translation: CASSPMGSSGNTIYF.

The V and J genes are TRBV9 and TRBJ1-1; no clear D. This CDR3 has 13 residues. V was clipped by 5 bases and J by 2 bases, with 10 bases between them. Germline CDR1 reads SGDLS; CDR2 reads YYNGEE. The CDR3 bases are TGTGCCAGCAGTAAAACACATAACACTGAAGCTTTCTTT. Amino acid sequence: CASSKTHNTEAFF. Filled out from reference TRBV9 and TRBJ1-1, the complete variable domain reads DSGVTQTPKHLITATGQRVTLRCSPRSGDLSVYWYQQSLDQGLQFLIQYYNGEERAKGNILERFSAQQFPDLHSELNLSSLELGDSALYFCASSKTHNTEAFFGQGTRLTVV.